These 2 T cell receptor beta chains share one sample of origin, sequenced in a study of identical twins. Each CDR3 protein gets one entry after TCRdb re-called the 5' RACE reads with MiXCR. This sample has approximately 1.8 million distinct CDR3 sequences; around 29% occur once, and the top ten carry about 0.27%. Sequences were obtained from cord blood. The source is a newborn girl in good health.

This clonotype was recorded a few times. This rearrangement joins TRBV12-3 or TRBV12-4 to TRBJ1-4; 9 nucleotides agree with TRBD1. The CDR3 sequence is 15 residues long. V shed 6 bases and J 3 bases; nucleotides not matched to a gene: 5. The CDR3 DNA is TGTGCCAGCAGCGTACAGGGGGCGTCTAATGAAAAACTGTTTTTT. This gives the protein CASSVQGASNEKLFF.

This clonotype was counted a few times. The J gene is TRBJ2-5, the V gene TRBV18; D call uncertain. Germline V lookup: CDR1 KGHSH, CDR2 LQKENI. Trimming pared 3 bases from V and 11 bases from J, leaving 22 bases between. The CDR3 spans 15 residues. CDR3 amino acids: CASSPLPSSYNEQYF. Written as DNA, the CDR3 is TGTGCCAGCTCACCTCTGCCGAGCTCCTACAATGAGCAGTACTTC.